The 14 T cell receptor beta chains below come from one sample, sequenced in a study of T cells in Graves' hyperthyroidism and ophthalmopathy. What was amplified from RNA transcripts were TCR beta CDR3 regions. When the TCR CDR3 underwent first-round RT-PCR, the HTBI primer set was used. TCRdb processed the multiplex PCR reads anew with MiXCR; each CDR3 protein has one entry. The table shows about 460,000 distinct CDR3 sequences, with approximately 22% occurring only once. Sequencing was carried out using blood. Source of these receptors: a woman in her 70s with Graves' ophthalmopathy.

This clonotype was recorded a few times. The chain links TRBV2 to TRBJ2-1; 12 nucleotides align to TRBD2. Germline V gene sequence: CDR1 SNHLY, CDR2 FYNNEI. The CDR3 runs 13 residues. Unmatched junction bases numbered 3, after V lost 9 bases and J lost 6 bases. As DNA, the CDR3 is TGTGCCAGTCGACTAGCGGGAGTCAATGAGCAGTTCTTC. Translating it yields CASRLAGVNEQFF.

The genes are TRBV7-2 and TRBJ2-7; D is unresolved. This CDR3 comprises 14 residues. Germline CDR1 reads SGHTA; CDR2 reads FQGNSA. The V end was cut by 3 bases, the J end by 2 bases, with 11 bases between. The CDR3 region has the DNA TGTGCCAGCAGCTTTACTGGGAATGCCTACGAGCAGTACTTC. It translates to CASSFTGNAYEQYF.

V gene TRBV6-2 or TRBV6-3 combines with J gene TRBJ2-3, with a tentative D call TRBD2 (6 bases). CDR1 is MNHEY, CDR2 SVGEGT, per germline. Trimming stripped 0 bases from V and 1 base from J, with 11 bases between. The CDR3 runs to 16 residues. CDR3: CASSYSRLARTDTQYF. For the CDR3, the DNA is TGTGCCAGCAGTTACTCCCGGCTAGCGCGCACAGATACGCAGTATTTT.

The gene calls are TRBV28 and TRBJ1-1; D uncertain. The V end lost 2 bases, the J end lost 6 bases, and 4 bases lay between the germline ends. Germline CDR1 is MDHEN and CDR2 is SYDVKM. The CDR3 loop spans 11 amino acids. Here the CDR3 DNA reads TGTGCCAGCAGTTTACAGGCTGAAGCTTTCTTT. It codes for CASSLQAEAFF.

This clonotype has only a few counts. This chain joins TRBV7-2 and TRBJ2-1; 12 bases match TRBD2. The CDR3 loop spans 17 amino acids. Germline V gives CDR1 SGHTA, CDR2 FQGNSA. Trimming took 0 bases from V and 7 from J; bases not matched to a gene: 7. CDR3 in amino acids: CASSLATSGSGRNEQFF. CDR3 bases: TGTGCCAGCAGCTTAGCGACTAGCGGGAGTGGACGTAATGAGCAGTTCTTC. Together with reference TRBV7-2 and TRBJ2-1, the CDR3 gives the full variable domain: GAGVSQSPSNKVTEKGKDVELRCDPISGHTALYWYRQSLGQGLEFLIYFQGNSAPDKSGLPSDRFSAERTGGSVSTLTIQRTQQEDSAVYLCASSLATSGSGRNEQFFGPGTRLTVL.

This clonotype has at least ten counts. The V and J genes are TRBV7-2 and TRBJ2-3; TRBD2 agrees at 13 bases. CDR3 length: 15 amino acids. The J segment lost 4 bases and the V segment lost 5 bases, leaving 3 bases of the junction unmatched. CDR1 and CDR2 (germline): SGHTA, FQGNSA. For the CDR3, the DNA is TGTGCCAGCAGCAGTGGACTAGCGGGAGCAGATACGCAGTATTTT. Encoded protein: CASSSGLAGADTQYF.

The chain is built from TRBV3-1 and TRBJ1-2; TRBD1 might be the D (6 bases). V dropped 2 bases and J dropped 4 bases, with 11 bases sitting between them. There are 14 residues in the CDR3. CDR1 and CDR2 from the germline V gene are LGHDT and YNNKEL (reference sequence). CDR3 amino acids: CASSQPGGIYGYTF. The CDR3 nucleotides are TGTGCCAGCAGCCAACCGGGGGGCATCTATGGCTACACCTTC.

This clonotype has more than one count but fewer than ten. This chain connects TRBV29-1 to TRBJ2-1, with a possible D match to TRBD1 (7 bases). V was shortened by 7 bases and J by 9 bases, with 10 bases between the two germline ends. Germline V CDR1 and CDR2: SQVTM, ANQGSEA. This CDR3 has 10 residues. The CDR3 DNA reads as TGCAGCGGGGGGGACAGTGAGCAGTTCTTC. It codes for CSGGDSEQFF.

This clonotype turned up a few times. This chain uses TRBV20-1 with TRBJ1-5; TRBD1 might be the D (5 bases). V was clipped by 5 bases and J by 3 bases, with 17 bases between them. CDR1 is DFQATT, CDR2 SNEGSKA, per germline (reference sequence). This CDR3 region has 15 residues. The CDR3 bases are TGCAGTGCTGGCAACTCGGGACGGATCAATCAGCCCCAGCATTTT. This gives the protein CSAGNSGRINQPQHF.

The CDR3 spells CASSVAGAGGPRNEQFF. The CDR3 coding sequence is TGTGCCAGCAGCGTAGCGGGAGCGGGAGGGCCGAGGAATGAGCAGTTCTTC. V usage is TRBV9 and J usage is TRBJ2-1; 10 bases agree with TRBD2. The CDR3 is 17 amino acids. Germline loops: CDR1 SGDLS, CDR2 YYNGEE. V was pared by 0 bases and J by 7 bases, with 10 bases of the junction left unmatched.

There are many counts of this clonotype. The rearrangement joins TRBV5-1 to TRBJ2-3; 8 positions match TRBD2. The CDR3 sequence is 15 residues long. Germline V gene lookup returns CDR1 SGHRS and CDR2 YFSETQ. J gave up 0 bases and V 4 bases, and 4 bases lay outside the gene matches. For the CDR3, the DNA is TGCGCCAGCAGCAGAAGCGGGGGCAGCACAGATACGCAGTATTTT. This encodes CASSRSGGSTDTQYF.

This clonotype was detected many times. This rearrangement joins TRBV29-1 to TRBJ2-7; 7 bases are a match to TRBD1. V gave up 0 bases and J gave up 1 base; unmatched junction bases: 6. From germline, CDR1 is SQVTM and CDR2 ANQGSEA. The CDR3 spans 15 residues. The CDR3 sequence: CSVEDHRGPSYEQYF. Here the CDR3 DNA reads TGCAGCGTTGAAGATCACAGGGGACCTTCCTACGAGCAGTACTTC.

This clonotype has a count of ten or more. The chain uses TRBV24-1 and TRBJ1-1; unclear D gene. V gave up 8 bases and J gave up 0 bases, with 9 bases separating them. This CDR3 has 13 residues. The germline V gene has CDR1 KGHDR and CDR2 SFDVKD. The CDR3 DNA sequence: TGTGCCACCATCGAGGGTTTGAACACTGAAGCTTTCTTT. This sequence encodes CATIEGLNTEAFF.

This clonotype was picked up many times. The J gene is TRBJ2-7, the V gene TRBV7-2; possible D gene TRBD1, 6 bases. The CDR3 runs to 13 residues. Germline V gene lookup returns CDR1 SGHTA and CDR2 FQGNSA. V was cut by 6 bases and J by 1 base, with 10 bases left in between. CDR3 loop: CASSHRASYEQYF. In DNA, the CDR3 is TGTGCCAGCAGTCACAGGGCGTCCTACGAGCAGTACTTC.